Reported below is one TCR beta chain. The data stem from a study of Graves' ophthalmopathy and Graves' hyperthyroidism. Clinical symptoms, serum thyroxine, TRAb, thyroid ultrasound and orbital computed tomography formed the basis of diagnosis. Germline assignment: CDR1 DFQATT and CDR2 SNEGSKA (reference sequence). V lost 1 base to trimming and J lost 3 bases, with 16 bases between them. The CDR3 is 15 residues long. The authors amplified TCR beta CDR3 regions, and they did so from RNA transcripts for repertoire sequencing. HTBI primers primed a first-round RT-PCR, and a second-round multiplex PCR followed. Via MiXCR, TCRdb re-called the multiplex PCR reads, giving one row per CDR3 protein. The data hold about 640,000 distinct CDR3 sequences, with just over 40% observed a single time.

The sequence came from an adult man with Graves' ophthalmopathy. The sample comprised peripheral blood. The chain is built from TRBV20-1 and TRBJ2-7; D perhaps matches TRBD2 (6 bases). This CDR3 reads CSARGRGREFYEQYF. CDR3 bases: TGCAGTGCTAGAGGGCGGGGAAGGGAATTCTACGAGCAGTACTTC.